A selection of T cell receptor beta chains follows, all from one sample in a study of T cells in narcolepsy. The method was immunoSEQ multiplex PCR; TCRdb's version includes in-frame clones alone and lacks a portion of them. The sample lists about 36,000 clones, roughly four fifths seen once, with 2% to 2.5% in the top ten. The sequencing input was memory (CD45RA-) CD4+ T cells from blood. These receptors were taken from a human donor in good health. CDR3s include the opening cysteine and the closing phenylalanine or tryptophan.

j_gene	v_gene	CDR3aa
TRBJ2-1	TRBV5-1	CASSPYSSYNEQFF
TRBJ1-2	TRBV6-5	CASSPRGEYGYTF
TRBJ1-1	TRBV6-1	CASNNGGVEAFF
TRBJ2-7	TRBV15	CATSRRGASLNAQYF
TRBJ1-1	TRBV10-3	CATGTGADEAFF
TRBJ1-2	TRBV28	CASSFQGPNYGYTF
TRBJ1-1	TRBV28	CASSNHGDTEAFF
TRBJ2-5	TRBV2	CASTRDSQETQYF
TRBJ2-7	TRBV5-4	CASRLAGVPSYEQYF
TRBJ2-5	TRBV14	CASSQDSVGVQETQYF
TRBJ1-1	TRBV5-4	CASSWGQEGTEAFF
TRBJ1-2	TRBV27	CASRQGTGRVYGYTF
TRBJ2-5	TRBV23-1	CASSQSPRRQETQYF
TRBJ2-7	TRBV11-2	CASSGRVGFSYEQYF
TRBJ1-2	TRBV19	CASCRGSSYGYTF
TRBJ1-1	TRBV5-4	CASSFPGGTEAFF
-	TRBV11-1	CASSLASGFTYEQYF
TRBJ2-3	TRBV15	CATSGGGTDTQYF
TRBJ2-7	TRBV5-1	CASSPRTSGYEQYF
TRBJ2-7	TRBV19	CASRDGGSLYEQYF
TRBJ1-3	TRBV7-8	CASSLVVSGNTIYF
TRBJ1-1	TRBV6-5	CASSEYENTEAFF
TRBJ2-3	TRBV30	CAWSVLQSTDTQYF
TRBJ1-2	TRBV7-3	CARGYGYTF
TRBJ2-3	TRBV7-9	CASSPLSGTDTQYF
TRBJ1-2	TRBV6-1	CASSDRDYGYTF
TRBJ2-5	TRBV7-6	CASSDRIQETQYF
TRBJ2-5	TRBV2	CASRLAGGKVKQETQYF
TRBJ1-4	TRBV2	CASSGDLGRKLFF
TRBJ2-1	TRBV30	CAWSPGTSGITEQFF
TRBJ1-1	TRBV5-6	CASSLGSGDVAEAFF
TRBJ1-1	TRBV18	CASSSGTGTEGGTEAFF
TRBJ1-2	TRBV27	CASSLIPNYGYTF
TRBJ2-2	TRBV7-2	CASSLAGASGNTGELFF
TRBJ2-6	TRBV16	CASSRGFGANVLTF
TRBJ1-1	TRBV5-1	CASSEQGNTEAFF
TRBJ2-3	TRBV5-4	CASSLGPLFSGGASDTQYF
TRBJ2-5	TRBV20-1	CSAQNQETQYF
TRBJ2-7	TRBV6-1	CASKIQGKANEQYF
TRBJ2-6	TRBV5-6	CASSPGGFGANVLTF
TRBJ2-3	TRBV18	CASSPGQVTRQYF
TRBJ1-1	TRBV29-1	CSAWDRGQTEAFF
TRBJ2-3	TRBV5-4	CASNRLGGRTDTQYF
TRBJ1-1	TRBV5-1	CASSLLVGQGDTEAFF
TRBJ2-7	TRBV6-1	CASSPHRGHSEQYF
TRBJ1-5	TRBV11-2	CASSTTWDQPQHF
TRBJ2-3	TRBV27	CASSLVKLIGPSDTQYF
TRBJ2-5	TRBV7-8	CASSSGQWETQYF
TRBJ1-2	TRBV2	CASSIGSPGYTF